These T cell receptor beta chains were read from a single sample in a study of radiation and T cells in renal cell carcinoma. TCRdb's table, derived via immunoSEQ multiplex PCR, lists solely in-frame clones and lacks some. The table has about 140,000 clones, around 78% seen once. The starting material was blood, obtained from a patient whose treatment included radiotherapy and nephrectomy. The receptors originated from a woman aged 50 to 60 with renal cell carcinoma. CDR3s include the opening cysteine and the closing phenylalanine or tryptophan. D genes are given only for firm matches. Not every row has a clone size; where given, it reads once, few, many or a size class.

TRBV25-1	-	-	TRBJ2-1	CASLSGGGYNEQFF
TRBV7-2	-	-	TRBJ1-5	CASSLVGTRNNQPQHF
TRBV29-1	-	TRBD1	TRBJ1-5	CSVRQGAQPQHF
TRBV4-3	-	-	TRBJ1-4	CASSQGQGNEKLFF
TRBV9	-	-	TRBJ2-5	CASSVSQGLKTQYF
TRBV5-8	-	TRBD1	TRBJ1-2	CASSRRDSYGYTF
TRBV7-2	once	-	TRBJ1-4	CASSPNGLLGEKLFF
TRBV5-6	-	-	TRBJ1-2	CASSLAAALANYGYTF
TRBV5-1	few	-	TRBJ2-7	CASSSTVAYEQYF
TRBV7-9	few	-	TRBJ1-5	CASSLITGQPQHF
TRBV9	-	-	TRBJ2-1	CASSVGLLGEQFF
TRBV19	-	-	TRBJ1-6	CASSKGQVSVNSPLHF
TRBV11-3	-	TRBD2	TRBJ2-3	CASSLAGGPQDTQYF
TRBV29-1	-	-	TRBJ1-3	CSVSRVWDSGNTIYF
TRBV11-3	once	-	TRBJ2-3	CASSSGDSTQYF
TRBV4-3	-	TRBD1	TRBJ1-3	CASSQLSAGQGPGNTIYF
TRBV25-1	-	TRBD1	TRBJ1-2	CASSLQGNYGYTF